This T cell receptor beta chain was retrieved from a study of low-dose radiotherapy and immunotherapy resistance in tumors. In regard to this clonotype: It differs at one base from a far larger clone, so likely a read error.

Time point indicated: before trial treatment. Germline-derived CDR1 and CDR2 are SGHAT and FQDESV (reference sequence). The CDR3 consists of 14 residues. Trimming stripped 8 bases from V and 13 bases from J, with 24 bases between. Primers targeting TRAV and TRBV primed first-strand cDNA, covering alpha and beta chains. Amplification of TCRs used a constant-region primer and V-primer adapter for about 19 PCR cycles. TCRdb recomputed calls from the reads with MiXCR, one row per CDR3 protein. The sample consists of roughly 54,000 distinct CDR3 sequences, roughly 24% of them appearing once. This sample comprised PBMCs, obtained before treatment. The clonotype was recovered from a male donor with prostate cancer. V gene TRBV11-1 combines with J gene TRBJ2-4; D might be TRBD2 (6 bases). The CDR3 loop is CASRRGSSYNEQYF. Here the CDR3 DNA reads TGTGCCAGCCGCCGGGGGAGCTCCTACAATGAGCAGTACTTC. The full variable domain, with the rest looked up from reference TRBV11-1 and TRBJ2-4, is EAEVAQSPRYKITEKSQAVAFWCDPISGHATLYWYRQILGQGPELLVQFQDESVVDDSQLPKDRFSAERLKGVDSTLKIQPAELGDSAMYLCASRRGSSYNEQYFGAGTRLSVL.